A single sample gave rise to the 26 T cell receptor beta chains below, sequenced in a study of Ad26.COV2.S vaccination and SARS-CoV-2 variants. Repertoires were generated with immunoSEQ multiplex PCR, while TCRdb's copy carries only in-frame clones and drops some. The sample gives hundreds of thousands of clones, 92% of which show up once; about 3.8% is in the top ten. Sequenced material: peripheral blood, taken after recovery from COVID-19. The source of these receptors is a human donor who had recovered from COVID-19.

The CDR3: CASKEQGSTDTQYF. CDR3 DNA sequence: TGTGCCAGCAAGGAACAGGGAAGCACAGATACGCAGTATTTT. The chain has TRBV6-5 and TRBJ2-3; possibly TRBD1 for D (6 bases). Germline lookup yields CDR1 MNHEY and CDR2 SVGAGI. The CDR3 extends over 14 amino acids. V was trimmed by 7 bases and J by 0 bases, leaving 11 bases between them.

V is TRBV29-1 and J is TRBJ2-5; D could derive from TRBD1 or TRBD2 (5 bases each). With 7 bases removed from V and 1 base from J, the gap between germline ends came to 16 bases. CDR1 and CDR2 (germline): SQVTM, ANQGSEA. The CDR3 is 14 amino acids. This CDR3 is CSGAPSGTQETQYF. CDR3 in DNA: TGCAGCGGTGCACCGTCCGGGACCCAAGAGACCCAGTACTTC.

Remarks on this clone: Mismatch with germline at one junction end may stem from a read error. This specimen includes other DNA sequences encoding the same CDR3. The rearrangement uses TRBV11-3 and TRBJ2-3; D possibly matches TRBD1 or TRBD2 (6 bases each). CDR3 size: 14 residues. The germline V gene has CDR1 SGHNT and CDR2 YENEEA. Written as DNA, the CDR3 is TGTGCCAGCAGCTTAGAGGGGGGCACAGATACACAGTATTTT. This sequence encodes CASSLEGGTDTQYF.

The J gene is TRBJ2-3, the V gene TRBV9; perhaps TRBD2 as D (5 bases). With 0 bases removed from V and 0 bases from J, the gap between germline ends came to 5 bases. The CDR3 consists of 14 residues. Per the germline V gene, CDR1 is SGDLS and CDR2 is YYNGEE. CDR3 bases: TGTGCCAGCAGCGTAGCGGGGAGCACAGATACGCAGTATTTT. It codes for CASSVAGSTDTQYF.

The chain has TRBV5-1 and TRBJ2-3; TRBD2 matches 14 bases. The CDR3 length is 16 residues. Germline V gene data show CDR1 as SGHRS and CDR2 as YFSETQ. The trim removed 0 bases at V and 5 bases at J, leaving 2 bases unmatched. CDR3 sequence reads: CASSLGLAGGQDTQYF. Written as DNA, the CDR3 is TGCGCCAGCAGCTTGGGACTAGCGGGGGGGCAAGATACGCAGTATTTT.

The chain combines TRBV7-2 with TRBJ2-5; 11 nucleotides line up with TRBD2. Unmatched junction bases numbered 5, after V lost 1 base and J lost 4 bases. Germline V gene lookup returns CDR1 SGHTA and CDR2 FQGNSA. The CDR3 loop spans 16 amino acids. The CDR3 loop is CASSLVSGGAGETQYF. For the CDR3, the DNA is TGTGCCAGCAGCTTAGTTAGCGGGGGGGCGGGAGAGACCCAGTACTTC.

V gene TRBV6-5 combines with J gene TRBJ2-5; D is unresolved. The CDR3 covers 15 residues. The germline V and J ends were trimmed by 2 bases and 2 bases, with 12 bases remaining between them. The germline gives CDR1 MNHEY, CDR2 SVGAGI. The CDR3, as DNA: TGTGCCAGCAGTTACCGCCTTAAGGCTCAAGAGACCCAGTACTTC. Amino acids: CASSYRLKAQETQYF.

Only a few counts were recorded for this clone. The CDR3 DNA reads TGTGCCAGCAGCTCTTACGACACGGACATTTTGGGTCAGCCCCAGCATTTT. Translation gives CASSSYDTDILGQPQHF. The rearrangement uses TRBV7-9 and TRBJ1-5; perhaps TRBD1 as D (5 bases). Trimming pared 4 bases from V and 6 bases from J, leaving 22 bases between. Germline lookup yields CDR1 SEHNR and CDR2 FQNEAQ (reference sequence). The CDR3 is made up of 17 amino acids.

The chain combines TRBV4-1 with TRBJ1-1; 8 bases align to TRBD1. The germline V gene encodes CDR1 MGHRA and CDR2 YSYEKL. Germline trimming cut 0 bases from V and 2 bases from J; bases unmatched to any gene: 17. CDR3 length equals 20 residues. The CDR3 is CASSQDGGLRTGWINTEAFF. CDR3 sequence (DNA): TGCGCCAGCAGCCAAGATGGGGGACTGCGGACAGGGTGGATCAACACTGAAGCTTTCTTT.

The chain uses TRBV7-9 and TRBJ2-7; perhaps TRBD2 as D (5 bases). Trimming took 5 bases from V and 7 from J, leaving 9 bases between them. Per germline, CDR1 SEHNR and CDR2 FQNEAQ (reference sequence). The CDR3 length is 11 residues. CDR3: CASSRGLEQYF. DNA for the CDR3: TGTGCCAGCAGCCGAGGACTTGAGCAGTACTTC.

The chain recombines TRBV7-8 with TRBJ1-4; D unresolved. Germline lookup yields CDR1 SGHVS and CDR2 FQNEAQ. The CDR3 has 17 residues. Trimming pared 4 bases from V and 0 bases from J, leaving 15 bases between. CDR3 DNA sequence: TGTGCCAGCAGCTCCATACTAGGTGGCGCAACTAATGAAAAACTGTTTTTT. Translated, it gives CASSSILGGATNEKLFF.

This chain links TRBV3-1 (or the pseudogene TRBV3-2) with TRBJ1-1, with D uncertain. Trimming removed 5 bases at V and 4 bases at J, with 11 bases between. The CDR3 covers 13 residues. Germline CDR1 is LGHDT and CDR2 is YNNKEL (reference sequence). CDR3 residues: CASSTGEATEAFF. The DNA for the CDR3 is TGTGCCAGCAGCACCGGGGAGGCCACTGAAGCTTTCTTT.

This chain joins TRBV19 and TRBJ1-1; TRBD1 agrees at 7 bases. The CDR3 consists of 14 residues. After removal of 3 bases from V and 6 bases from J, the junction contained 7 bases not matched to a gene. Germline loops: CDR1 LNHDA, CDR2 SQIVND (reference sequence). The CDR3 DNA is TGTGCCAGTAGTATGGACCCTGACAGGGCTGAAGCTTTCTTT. Translating it yields CASSMDPDRAEAFF.

This chain links TRBV7-9 with TRBJ1-5; 7 bases match TRBD1. The trim removed 6 bases at V and 7 bases at J, leaving 9 bases unmatched. The CDR3 length is 14 residues. Germline-derived CDR1 and CDR2 are SEHNR and FQNEAQ (reference sequence). In DNA, the CDR3 is TGTGCCAGCAGTCTAGGGGGCGAGGGCCAGCCCCAGCATTTT. It translates to CASSLGGEGQPQHF.

V is TRBV7-8 and J is TRBJ2-7; D could derive from TRBD1 or TRBD2 (6 bases each). V dropped 1 base and J dropped 6 bases, with 13 bases sitting between them. There are 14 residues in the CDR3. CDR1 and CDR2 (germline): SGHVS, FQNEAQ. DNA of the CDR3: TGTGCCAGCAGCTTAGAGGCCGGGGGCCCCGAGCAGTACTTC. This sequence encodes CASSLEAGGPEQYF.

The V call is TRBV23-1, the J call TRBJ2-1; 7 nucleotides agree with TRBD1. TRBV23-1 counts as an open reading frame of uncertain function. The CDR3 is 22 amino acids. Trimming took 4 bases from V and 6 from J; bases not matched to a gene: 30. The CDR3 loop reads CASSPGQDRLEATTLWCNEQFF. CDR3 bases: TGCGCCAGCAGTCCTGGACAGGACCGGCTCGAAGCCACCACCCTATGGTGCAATGAGCAGTTCTTC.

J is TRBJ2-2 and V is TRBV5-4; D not certain. Germline V gene lookup returns CDR1 SGHNT and CDR2 YYREEE (reference sequence). Between the trimmed V and J ends, which lost 0 bases and 3 bases, there was a span of 15 bases. The CDR3 is made up of 17 amino acids. CDR3 coding DNA: TGTGCCAGCAGCTTGGGGGAAATGGTATTGGACACCGGGGAGCTGTTTTTT. This encodes CASSLGEMVLDTGELFF.

The chain combines TRBV5-1 with TRBJ2-5; 12 bases match TRBD2. The trim removed 4 bases at V and 4 bases at J, leaving 8 bases unmatched. The CDR3 sequence is 16 residues long. Germline values: CDR1 SGHRS, CDR2 YFSETQ. This CDR3 is CASSRQTSGGGETQYF. In DNA form, the CDR3 reads TGCGCCAGCAGCCGACAGACTAGCGGGGGAGGAGAGACCCAGTACTTC.

The V and J genes are TRBV4-2 and TRBJ1-5; D is undetermined. This CDR3 spans 13 amino acids. Germline V gives CDR1 LGHNA, CDR2 YNFKEQ. V gave up 1 base and J gave up 4 bases, with 5 bases separating them. The CDR3 region has the DNA TGTGCCAGCAGCCAAGCCCTTAATCAGCCCCAGCATTTT. This codes for CASSQALNQPQHF.

The gene calls are TRBV15 and TRBJ2-6; 8 nucleotides line up with TRBD2. CDR1 and CDR2 (germline): LNHNV, YYDKDF (reference sequence). The CDR3 contains 17 residues. Trimming took 2 bases from V and 0 from J; bases not matched to a gene: 3. CDR3 protein: CATSRSGGASGANVLTF. Written as DNA, the CDR3 is TGTGCCACCAGCAGAAGCGGGGGCGCCTCTGGGGCCAACGTCCTGACTTTC.

The rearrangement links TRBV2 to TRBJ1-4; 8 bases match TRBD1. Germline V lookup: CDR1 SNHLY, CDR2 FYNNEI. The CDR3 runs to 15 residues. The junction had 11 bases not matched to a gene; V was cut back by 7 bases and J by 7 bases. The CDR3 protein is CASIVRGRVREKLFF. The CDR3 bases are TGTGCCAGCATTGTCAGGGGGCGCGTACGTGAAAAACTGTTTTTT. The variable domain in full, with the rest retrieved from reference TRBV2 and TRBJ1-4, is EPEVTQTPSHQVTQMGQEVILRCVPISNHLYFYWYRQILGQKVEFLVSFYNNEISEKSEIFDDQFSVERPDGSNFTLKIRSTKLEDSAMYFCASIVRGRVREKLFFGSGTQLSVL.

The chain combines TRBV6-5 with TRBJ2-2, with TRBD1 matching over 7 bases. Unmatched junction bases numbered 6, after V lost 5 bases and J lost 3 bases. Looked up from germline, CDR1 is MNHEY and CDR2 is SVGAGI. The CDR3 is made up of 15 amino acids. CDR3 bases: TGTGCCAGCAGTAGACAGGGATCAGACACCGGGGAGCTGTTTTTT. Amino acid sequence: CASSRQGSDTGELFF.

The chain recombines TRBV3-1 (or the pseudogene TRBV3-2) with TRBJ2-1; possibly TRBD2 for D (6 bases). The V gene lost 2 bases and the J gene lost 5 bases, with 7 bases spanning the gap. The CDR3 has 13 residues. Germline assignment: CDR1 LGHDT and CDR2 YNNKEL (reference sequence). The CDR3 DNA sequence: TGTGCCAGCAGCCAAATAGCGGACAATGAGCAGTTCTTC. It specifies CASSQIADNEQFF.

The rearrangement uses TRBV25-1 and TRBJ1-1, with D perhaps matching TRBD1 (6 bases). The CDR3 runs 15 residues. V was shortened by 4 bases and J by 1 base, with 13 bases between the two germline ends. Germline CDR1 is MGHDK and CDR2 is SYGVNS. The CDR3: CASSAQGNWNTEAFF. The CDR3 coding sequence is TGTGCCAGCAGTGCGCAGGGGAATTGGAACACTGAAGCTTTCTTT.

The V and J genes are TRBV19 and TRBJ1-5; 12 bases are a match to TRBD1. This CDR3 is 17 amino acids long. Unmatched junction bases numbered 10, after V lost 3 bases and J lost 7 bases. CDR1 LNHDA and CDR2 SQIVND come from the germline V gene (reference sequence). This CDR3 is CASSIEAGQGARQPQHF. The CDR3, as DNA: TGTGCCAGTAGTATTGAAGCGGGACAGGGGGCACGACAGCCCCAGCATTTT. The full variable domain, with the rest looked up from reference TRBV19 and TRBJ1-5, is DGGITQSPKYLFRKEGQNVTLSCEQNLNHDAMYWYRQDPGQGLRLIYYSQIVNDFQKGDIAEGYSVSREKKESFPLTVTSAQKNPTAFYLCASSIEAGQGARQPQHFGDGTRLSIL.

V gene TRBV18 combines with J gene TRBJ1-2, with 8 positions matching TRBD1. The length of the CDR3 is 15 residues. The germline V gene has CDR1 KGHSH and CDR2 LQKENI. V was clipped by 4 bases and J by 0 bases; unmatched bases: 4. The DNA for the CDR3 is TGTGCCAGCTCACAAGGACAGGGTTCTAACTATGGCTACACCTTC. Translating it yields CASSQGQGSNYGYTF.